The 21 T cell receptor beta chains given below trace back to one sample, sequenced in a study of T cells in Graves' hyperthyroidism and ophthalmopathy. There were TCR beta CDR3 regions amplified from RNA transcripts. Initially, a first-round RT-PCR of the TCR CDR3 employed the HTBI primer set. TCRdb itself ran the multiplex PCR reads through MiXCR, one entry per CDR3 protein. The table records around 300,000 distinct CDR3 sequences, around 15% of them present only once. Sequencing was performed on blood. These receptors all come from a middle-aged woman with Graves' ophthalmopathy.

This clonotype has only a few counts. The junction departs from germline at one end; a sequencing error may be responsible. The chain has TRBV28 and TRBJ2-5; D is uncertain. Germline CDR1 is MDHEN and CDR2 is SYDVKM. The CDR3 is made up of 12 amino acids. The CDR3 DNA follows: TGTGCCGGCAGTTTATCTCGGGAGACCCAGTACTTC. Amino acids: CAGSLSRETQYF.

This clonotype was seen more than once but under ten times. The chain joins TRBV29-1 to TRBJ1-2; D is possibly TRBD1 (6 bases). This CDR3 has 13 amino acids. Germline values: CDR1 SQVTM, CDR2 ANQGSEA. V dropped 6 bases and J dropped 0 bases, with 11 bases sitting between them. CDR3 nucleotides: TGCAGCGTCCTGGACAGATCTAACTATGGCTACACCTTC. This gives the protein CSVLDRSNYGYTF.

This clonotype showed up many times. The chain employs TRBV12-3 or TRBV12-4 and TRBJ2-1; TRBD2 agrees at 11 bases. The CDR3 has 15 residues. V lost 6 bases to trimming and J lost 6 bases; unmatched junction nucleotides: 7. The CDR3 nucleotides read TGTGCCAGCAGCCTAGCGGGAGGCCTCCTCAATGAGCAGTTCTTC. Amino acid sequence: CASSLAGGLLNEQFF.

The J gene is TRBJ1-5, the V gene TRBV27; D not certain. The germline V gene encodes CDR1 MNHEY and CDR2 SMNVEV (reference sequence). The V end lost 0 bases, the J end lost 7 bases, and 7 bases lay between the germline ends. CDR3 length: 13 residues. CDR3 protein: CASSLSAGQPQHF. CDR3 in DNA: TGTGCCAGCAGTTTATCGGCAGGCCAGCCCCAGCATTTT.

This clonotype was detected many times. The genes are TRBV11-2 and TRBJ1-2; unclear D gene. With 5 bases removed from V and 0 bases from J, the gap between germline ends came to 10 bases. CDR3 length: 14 residues. The germline gives CDR1 SGHAT, CDR2 FQNNGV. The CDR3 spells CASSEQFTNYGYTF. The CDR3 DNA reads as TGTGCCAGCAGCGAACAGTTCACTAACTATGGCTACACCTTC.

At least ten counts were recorded for this clonotype. The CDR3 loop is CSARRPGGDYGYTF. DNA of the CDR3: TGCAGTGCCCGACGCCCAGGGGGAGACTATGGCTACACCTTC. The chain carries TRBV20-1 and TRBJ1-2; TRBD1 aligns across 7 bases. CDR1 is DFQATT and CDR2 is SNEGSKA in the germline V gene (reference sequence). This CDR3 contains 14 residues. V lost 6 bases and J lost 3; bases outside the gene matches: 10.

This clonotype was picked up many times. V and J are TRBV5-1 and TRBJ1-6; the match to TRBD1 covers 10 bases. The CDR3 covers 14 residues. Germline CDR1 SGHRS, CDR2 YFSETQ. J gave up 7 bases and V 5 bases, and 3 bases lay outside the gene matches. CDR3 bases: TGCGCCAGCAGTCCGGGACAGGGGAATTCACCCCTCCACTTT. Its translation: CASSPGQGNSPLHF.

This chain links TRBV20-1 with TRBJ2-1; D not certain. Germline loops: CDR1 DFQATT, CDR2 SNEGSKA (reference sequence). This CDR3 spans 14 amino acids. Trimming removed 4 bases from V and 6 bases from J, with 16 bases in between. Here the CDR3 reads CSAKWEGISNEQFF. The DNA for the CDR3 is TGCAGTGCTAAATGGGAAGGGATCTCCAATGAGCAGTTCTTC.

The chain is built from TRBV5-6 and TRBJ1-1; D is unresolved. Germline CDR1 is SGHDT and CDR2 is YYEEEE. V was pared by 2 bases and J by 6 bases, with 8 bases between. The CDR3 contains 12 residues. CDR3 bases: TGTGCCAGCAGCTTTGAAAAATCTGAAGCTTTCTTT. It yields the protein CASSFEKSEAFF.

The table lists this clonotype with a few counts. The V call is TRBV20-1, the J call TRBJ2-1; 10 bases align to TRBD2. Germline V CDR1 and CDR2: DFQATT, SNEGSKA (reference sequence). V lost 6 bases and J lost 7; bases outside the gene matches: 9. The CDR3 is made up of 14 amino acids. The CDR3 here is CSALSGRGGNEQFF. The CDR3 nucleotides are TGCAGTGCCCTAAGCGGGAGGGGAGGGAATGAGCAGTTCTTC.

This clonotype has just a few counts. The chain is built from TRBV15 and TRBJ2-2; no clear D. V dropped 0 bases and J dropped 6 bases, with 5 bases sitting between them. Germline values: CDR1 LNHNV, CDR2 YYDKDF (reference sequence). CDR3 length: 13 residues. The CDR3 loop reads CATSRDFAGELFF. The CDR3, as DNA: TGTGCCACCAGCAGAGATTTCGCCGGGGAGCTGTTTTTT.

This clonotype was counted at least ten times. The chain is built from TRBV15 and TRBJ2-3; possible D gene TRBD2, 5 bases. V lost 4 bases to trimming and J lost 3 bases, with 14 bases between them. Germline V gene lookup returns CDR1 LNHNV and CDR2 YYDKDF (reference sequence). There are 15 residues in the CDR3. CDR3 sequence (DNA): TGTGCCACCAGCAATCCCCCCAGAGGGACAGATACGCAGTATTTT. This translates into CATSNPPRGTDTQYF. The whole variable domain, filled in from reference TRBV15 and TRBJ2-3, reads DAMVIQNPRYQVTQFGKPVTLSCSQTLNHNVMYWYQQKSSQAPKLLFHYYDKDFNNEADTPDNFQSRRPNTSFCFLDIRSPGLGDTAMYLCATSNPPRGTDTQYFGPGTRLTVL.

The chain combines TRBV5-5 with TRBJ1-5; 8 bases are a match to TRBD1. Germline trimming cut 4 bases from V and 8 bases from J; bases unmatched to any gene: 14. CDR3 length: 16 residues. From germline, CDR1 is SGHKS and CDR2 YYEKEE (reference sequence). Here the CDR3 reads CASSRPYRGFYEPQHF. The CDR3, as DNA: TGTGCCAGCAGCCGCCCCTACAGGGGGTTCTATGAGCCCCAGCATTTT.

This clonotype has just a few counts. This chain links TRBV28 with TRBJ1-2; 9 bases line up with TRBD1. In germline, CDR1 is MDHEN, CDR2 SYDVKM. The J segment lost 3 bases and the V segment lost 7 bases, leaving 9 bases of the junction unmatched. The CDR3 sequence is 15 residues long. CDR3 sequence (DNA): TGTGCCAGCATCAAGGACAGGGGATTTTACTATGGCTACACCTTC. Amino acids: CASIKDRGFYYGYTF.

Points on this clonotype: A much larger clone lies one base from this, so it may be a read error. J is TRBJ2-5 and V is TRBV11-3; D might be TRBD1 or TRBD2, each matching 6 bases. The V and J ends lost 8 bases and 3 bases respectively, with 22 bases between them. The CDR3 runs 16 residues. CDR1 is SGHNT and CDR2 is YENEEA in the germline V gene. The CDR3 sequence is CASGSTRGGHEETQYF. As DNA, the CDR3 is TGTGCCAGCGGCTCAACCAGGGGAGGTCACGAAGAGACCCAGTACTTC.

The chain carries TRBV18 and TRBJ2-7, with D tentatively TRBD1 (6 bases). Germline V CDR1 and CDR2: KGHSH, LQKENI. The CDR3 runs to 13 residues. Deletions cut 4 bases from V and 7 bases from J, with 14 bases between. The CDR3 loop is CASSLSQGWEQYF. The CDR3 bases are TGTGCCAGCTCACTTTCACAGGGTTGGGAGCAGTACTTC.

At least ten counts were recorded for this clonotype. This rearrangement joins TRBV2 to TRBJ1-2, with D perhaps TRBD1 (6 bases). The germline V and J ends were trimmed by 6 bases and 2 bases, with 19 bases remaining between them. The CDR3 is 16 residues long. Germline CDR1 is SNHLY and CDR2 is FYNNEI. The CDR3 spells CASRPAWGHQNYGYTF. In nucleotides, the CDR3 is TGTGCCAGCAGACCGGCTTGGGGACACCAGAACTATGGCTACACCTTC.

In this sample, this clonotype turned up a few times. The chain combines TRBV12-3 or TRBV12-4 with TRBJ1-2; 12 bases fit TRBD1. The CDR3 runs 14 residues. The J segment lost 7 bases and the V segment lost 6 bases, leaving 6 bases of the junction unmatched. CDR3 nucleotide sequence: TGTGCCAGCAGCCGGGGACAGGGGGCTGCTGGCTACACCTTC. Its translation: CASSRGQGAAGYTF.

This clonotype came up a few times. The chain couples TRBV5-1 to TRBJ1-1, with 7 bases identical to TRBD1. The CDR3 contains 14 residues. V trimming: 0 bases; J trimming: 5 bases; junction bases outside the gene matches: 4. CDR1 SGHRS and CDR2 YFSETQ come from the germline V gene. CDR3 protein: CASSLAAQGTEAFF. Here the CDR3 DNA reads TGCGCCAGCAGCTTGGCGGCACAGGGGACTGAAGCTTTCTTT.

This clonotype was found a few times. The chain combines TRBV7-2 with TRBJ2-7, with no clear D. From germline, CDR1 is SGHTA and CDR2 FQGNSA. Trimming pared 1 base from V and 3 bases from J, leaving 13 bases between. The CDR3 loop spans 15 amino acids. The CDR3 is CASSLEGGYYYEQYF. Here the CDR3 DNA reads TGTGCCAGCAGCTTAGAAGGTGGCTACTACTACGAGCAGTACTTC. The full variable domain, with the rest looked up from reference TRBV7-2 and TRBJ2-7, is GAGVSQSPSNKVTEKGKDVELRCDPISGHTALYWYRQSLGQGLEFLIYFQGNSAPDKSGLPSDRFSAERTGGSVSTLTIQRTQQEDSAVYLCASSLEGGYYYEQYFGPGTRLTVT.

At least ten counts were recorded for this clonotype. This chain connects TRBV10-3 to TRBJ2-5; D gene ambiguous. Trimming shortened V by 2 bases and J by 5 bases, and 9 bases separated the two germline ends. The germline V gene encodes CDR1 ENHRY and CDR2 SYGVKD. The CDR3 length is 13 residues. The DNA of the CDR3 is TGTGCCATCAGTGAGCTAAGGTGGGAGACCCAGTACTTC. Translating it yields CAISELRWETQYF.